The next 9 T cell receptor beta chains were all read from a single sample in a study of CD8 T cells in Susac syndrome. Reverse transcription of roughly 0.5 to 1 ug RNA was carried out with random hexamers. TCRdb re-analysed the immunoSEQ multiplex PCR reads in MiXCR, keeping a single row per CDR3 protein. The data show some 160,000 distinct CDR3 sequences, roughly 92% seen once. What was sequenced was CD4+ T cells from PBMCs. All receptors come from a human donor with Susac syndrome.

This sequence joins TRBV5-1 and TRBJ1-2; possibly TRBD1 for D (6 bases). Trimming shortened V by 4 bases and J by 3 bases, and 13 bases separated the two germline ends. This CDR3 has 14 residues. Germline V CDR1 and CDR2: SGHRS, YFSETQ. CDR3: CASSALSGDYGYTF. The CDR3 DNA sequence: TGCGCCAGCAGCGCCTTATCAGGGGACTATGGCTACACCTTC.

This clonotype was observed once. V is TRBV7-9 and J is TRBJ2-2, with 10 nucleotides matching TRBD1. This CDR3 has 15 amino acids. J gave up 6 bases and V 5 bases, and 6 bases lay outside the gene matches. CDR1 and CDR2 from the germline V gene are SEHNR and FQNEAQ (reference sequence). CDR3 region: CASSPGTGVAGELFF. The CDR3 DNA follows: TGTGCCAGCAGCCCCGGGACAGGGGTTGCCGGGGAGCTGTTTTTT.

CDR3 sequence reads: CATSRELPGTRGPTDTQYF. The CDR3 DNA reads TGTGCCACCAGCAGAGAGCTACCCGGGACACGGGGACCCACAGATACGCAGTATTTT. This chain links TRBV15 with TRBJ2-3; a possible D gene is TRBD1 (6 bases). Trimming cost V 0 bases and J 2 bases, with 21 bases left between them. Looked up from germline, CDR1 is LNHNV and CDR2 is YYDKDF (reference sequence). The CDR3 length is 19 residues.

This clonotype was observed once. The rearrangement joins TRBV14 to TRBJ2-6; no clear D. Trimming pared 0 bases from V and 0 bases from J, leaving 3 bases between. Germline V gene lookup returns CDR1 SGHDN and CDR2 FVKESK. The CDR3 is 15 amino acids. This CDR3 reads CASSQDGSGANVLTF. The CDR3 DNA reads as TGTGCCAGCAGCCAAGACGGCTCTGGGGCCAACGTCCTGACTTTC.

The V call is TRBV6-1, the J call TRBJ1-2; D is perhaps TRBD1 (6 bases). Trimming removed 6 bases at V and 4 bases at J, with 12 bases between. The CDR3 has 13 amino acids. Germline values: CDR1 MNHNS, CDR2 SASEGT. In nucleotides, the CDR3 is TGTGCCAGCAGCACCGGACAGCGCTATGGCTACACCTTC. Amino acid sequence: CASSTGQRYGYTF.

The table lists this clonotype with a few counts. This chain connects TRBV3-1 to TRBJ1-6, with 10 bases aligning to TRBD1. The CDR3 loop spans 14 amino acids. J gave up 10 bases and V 4 bases, and 4 bases lay outside the gene matches. Germline values: CDR1 LGHDT, CDR2 YNNKEL (reference sequence). The CDR3 DNA reads TGTGCCAGCAGCCCGGGACAGGGGAACTCACCCCTCCACTTT. This translates into CASSPGQGNSPLHF.

CDR3 protein: CSAGGGPNQPQHF. The CDR3 nucleotides read TGCAGTGCTGGGGGGGGCCCCAATCAGCCCCAGCATTTT. V usage is TRBV20-1 and J usage is TRBJ1-5, with a possible D match to TRBD1 (6 bases). The germline CDR1 and CDR2 sequences are DFQATT and SNEGSKA (reference sequence). V lost 5 bases, J lost 3 bases, and 11 bases lay in between. The CDR3 has 13 residues.

The rearrangement uses TRBV12-3 or TRBV12-4 and TRBJ2-4; D might be TRBD2 (6 bases). The V end lost 3 bases, the J end lost 7 bases, and 13 bases lay between the germline ends. The CDR3 has 14 residues. The CDR3 DNA sequence: TGTGCCAGCAGTTTGCGGACTAATCGGAACATTCAGTACTTC. It is translated as CASSLRTNRNIQYF.

The gene calls are TRBV19 and TRBJ1-1, with D unresolved. Trimming took 4 bases from V and 0 from J, leaving 12 bases between them. There are 15 residues in the CDR3. Germline V lookup: CDR1 LNHDA, CDR2 SQIVND (reference sequence). The CDR3 DNA reads as TGTGCCAGTAGTACCGGACGGATTATGAACACTGAAGCTTTCTTT. Translation gives CASSTGRIMNTEAFF.